This entry concerns a single T cell receptor (delta chain). Its antigen is not identified. This may come from a read error, since a much larger clone is one base off. The CDR3 is 20 amino acids. Germline V gene data show CDR1 as TSWWSYY and CDR2 as QGS. J was trimmed by 3 bases and V by 2 bases; bases with no gene match: 19. The data stem from a study of γδ T cells in repeated Plasmodium falciparum infection. Study details: Malian children with intense seasonal malaria exposure were compared with matched Australian children. Over roughly 600 days, donors received four mosquito-bite P. falciparum NF54 infections. Sampling occurred at baseline, pre-infection for selected infections, and 21 days post-infection.

Findings and caveats of the study: Vdelta2-negative gammadelta repertoires, largely Vdelta1+, seemingly showed infection-driven waves of new clonal selection.

TCRdb fed the multiplex PCR reads into CATT to redo clone calling. The data hold 75,000 to 100,000 delta-chain clones, with under 1.5% observed a single time. Flow sorting of PBMC yielded separate Vgamma9/Vdelta2+ and Vdelta2-negative gammadelta T cell populations for bulk repertoire analysis. The gene calls are TRDV1 and TRDJ1, with 9 bases identical to TRDD3. TCRdb supplies no J gene; here it was assigned by aligning the nucleotide sequence to germline. Sequences were obtained from gamma-delta T cells from blood. This clonotype originated in a pool of human donors (malaria-infected and uninfected, not separated). The CDR3 loop reads CALGESHSCPGGWWADKLIF. The DNA for the CDR3 is TGTGCTCTTGGGGAATCCCATTCCTGCCCTGGGGGATGGTGGGCCGATAAACTCATCTTT.